The TCR beta chain under discussion was sequenced for a study of T-cell reconstitution after alpha-beta-depleted transplantation in children. Broader study findings: Day-60 TCRbeta diversity that was high in some patients was derived from surviving recipient T cells and thymic progenitors. Hyperexpanded clones declined; after one year, newly produced T cells mostly supplied diversity.

CDR3 length: 15 amino acids. In germline, CDR1 is SGHDT, CDR2 YYEEEE. Trimming left V 2 bases short and J 9 bases short, with 18 bases between. This clonotype was observed at least ten times. Antigen: not known. The TCRbeta library incorporated unique molecular identifiers. TCRdb processed the PCR reads anew with MiXCR; each CDR3 protein has one entry. The repertoire holds hundreds of thousands of distinct CDR3 sequences, with approximately 14% as singletons. This clonotype was sampled from a girl aged 2 to 9 with congenital amegakaryocytic thrombocytopenia, due to receive a stem cell transplant. This chain joins TRBV5-6 and TRBJ2-4, with TRBD2 as a possible D gene (6 bases). The sample was PBMCs, taken before TCRalphabeta/CD19-depleted stem cell transplant. In DNA, the CDR3 is TGTGCCAGCAGCTTAGGGTTTGAAGCCGGGGGCATTCAGTACTTC. This encodes CASSLGFEAGGIQYF.